Sequencing of this T cell receptor (beta chain) was carried out in a study of T cell changes during pregnancy in multiple sclerosis (dated by TCRdb to between 2018 and 2020). Regarding the research as a whole: In women with multiple sclerosis, the researchers looked at how the T cell repertoire shifted as pregnancy progressed.

To prepare the library, the immunoSEQ multiplex PCR assay was applied. Here the immuneACCESS table is served through TCRdb, limited to in-frame sequences with V and J called. Missing clones are a known gap in these copies; in checked studies unresolved V genes cover under half, and the rest lacks a known reason. The sample table shows some 79,000 clones, and about 93% are seen once. Around 0.45% of the sample lies in the top ten. The CDR3 holds 15 amino acids from the cysteine to the phenylalanine. Only the CDR3 region is kept as DNA, spanning 45 bases read in frame from base 1. CDR1 and CDR2, looked up from the germline V gene, are MDHEN and SYDVKM. V has 5 bases trimmed and J has 3 bases trimmed; junction bases matching no gene number 4. The sample holds a few counts of this clone. Its antigen is still unknown. No much larger clonotype is one base removed from it; base qualities were not supplied.

The sequenced sample was CD4+ T cells from peripheral blood mononuclear cells, obtained in the second trimester of pregnancy. The TCR comes from a female donor with multiple sclerosis, enrolled in a pregnancy study. The V and J genes are TRBV28 and TRBJ2-2; TRBD1 lines up with 9 middle nucleotides. Here the CDR3 is given as CASSPDRGYTGELFF. Read as DNA, the sequence is TGTGCCAGCAGTCCGGACAGGGGTTACACCGGGGAGCTGTTTTTT.